This T cell receptor (beta chain) stems from a study of blood T cell repertoires in COVID-19. Study as a whole: The United States, Italy and Spain provided the acute and convalescent COVID-19 samples.

Original methodology: Reference gene primer amplification in the assay estimated nucleated cell counts. Measured with immunoSEQ multiplex PCR; TCRdb has only the in-frame clones, and not every one. Clone size and the V and J calls come from that table; the DNA yielded D and trimming. The sample yields 90,000 to 100,000 clones, about 80% seen once. The ends lost 5 bases at V and 4 bases at J; junction bases unmatched: 3. Germline V lookup: CDR1 KGHDR, CDR2 SFDVKD. CDR3 length equals 14 residues. Input material: peripheral blood. This receptor was taken from a man aged 55-75 years with acute or convalescent COVID-19. The J gene is TRBJ2-2, the V gene TRBV24-1; 7 bases line up with TRBD1. This chain's CDR3 is CATSVTGRTGELFF. The CDR3 region has the DNA TGTGCCACCAGTGTGACAGGGCGCACCGGGGAGCTGTTTTTT.